The present TCR beta chain was sequenced within a study of kidney transplant recipient with SARS-CoV-2 infection. A single record per CDR3 protein comes from TCRdb applying MiXCR to the reads. The repertoire holds fewer than 250,000 distinct CDR3 sequences, with 29% as singletons. CDR1 and CDR2 (germline): SQVTM, ANQGSEA. The CDR3 is 11 amino acids. V lost 4 bases, J lost 9 bases, and 10 bases lay in between. The table lists this clonotype with many counts. The sample here was a blood sample, taken at baseline and on day 111 from a kidney transplant recipient. The sequence was collected from a male patient in his thirties who had COVID-19 and was a kidney transplant recipient. Some T cells may be supplied by the graft donor. The chain is built from TRBV29-1 and TRBJ2-1; no definite D call. The CDR3 spells CSVVKAGEQFF. The DNA of the CDR3 is TGCAGCGTTGTCAAGGCCGGTGAGCAGTTCTTC.